The 9 T cell receptor beta chains below were found in one sample sequenced in a study of regulatory and conventional T cells in RAG deficiency (dated by TCRdb to about 2017). Before genomic DNA extraction, regulatory T cells were isolated from blood as CD4+CD25-high CD127-low cells. Libraries were constructed by the immunoSEQ multiplex PCR assay. TCRdb obtained this table from immuneACCESS and retained in-frame rearrangements with V and J assigned. These tables miss some clones; where compared with another copy, unresolved V genes account for less than half of the shortfall, and the remainder is unexplained. In this sample the table shows under 15,000 clones, roughly 94% of which occur a single time. The biggest ten clones account for 1.3% to 1.5% of the sample. This sample also appeared in a second study, on regulatory T cells. The second paper further reports: The multiplex PCR used 52 forward TRBV primers and 13 reverse TRBJ primers, with assay-based and computational corrections for amplification bias.

The sample taken for sequencing was CD127- CD25+ CD4+ Tregs sorted from blood. The receptor set was obtained from a human donor in good health.

The V call is TRBV5-4, the J call TRBJ1-6; D not resolved. Trimming pared 4 bases from V and 0 bases from J, leaving 14 bases between. This CDR3 is 17 amino acids long. Germline-derived CDR1 and CDR2 are SGHNT and YYREEE (reference sequence). In DNA form, the CDR3 reads TGTGCCAGCAGCCCCTGGCCGGGAAGCTCCTATAATTCACCCCTCCACTTT. Its translation: CASSPWPGSSYNSPLHF.

This clone was seen a few times. The rearrangement links TRBV5-1 to TRBJ2-7, with 9 nucleotides matching TRBD2. Germline values: CDR1 SGHRS, CDR2 YFSETQ. CDR3 length equals 14 residues. V lost 4 bases to trimming and J lost 2 bases; unmatched junction nucleotides: 4. The CDR3 sequence: CASSIAGVAYEQYF. The CDR3 coding sequence is TGCGCCAGCAGCATAGCGGGGGTAGCCTACGAGCAGTACTTC.

CDR3 in DNA: TGTGCCAGCAGCACGGGATGGACTAGCGGGGGATACGAGCAGTACTTC. Encoded protein: CASSTGWTSGGYEQYF. J is TRBJ2-7 and V is TRBV7-2; 13 bases match TRBD2. Germline assignment: CDR1 SGHTA and CDR2 FQGNSA. The junction had 8 bases not matched to a gene; V was cut back by 5 bases and J by 4 bases. This CDR3 has 16 amino acids.

The chain carries TRBV19 and TRBJ1-2, with D maybe TRBD1 (5 bases). V shed 3 bases and J shed 3 bases, with 14 bases lying between them. Germline lookup yields CDR1 LNHDA and CDR2 SQIVND (reference sequence). CDR3 length equals 15 residues. Written as DNA, the CDR3 is TGTGCCAGTAGTATCGGCCGGGGAGGGGACTATGGCTACACCTTC. Its protein product is CASSIGRGGDYGYTF.

This chain uses TRBV4-1 with TRBJ1-5; D might be TRBD1 (6 bases). CDR3 length: 16 residues. Per the germline V gene, CDR1 is MGHRA and CDR2 is YSYEKL. V was clipped by 0 bases and J by 2 bases, with 11 bases between them. CDR3 sequence: CASSQDRRGGNQPQHF. The CDR3 DNA is TGCGCCAGCAGCCAAGACCGCAGGGGTGGCAATCAGCCCCAGCATTTT.

This CDR3 is CSVEDSLLGYTF. The CDR3, as DNA: TGCAGCGTTGAAGACTCCCTTTTAGGCTACACCTTC. V usage is TRBV29-1 and J usage is TRBJ1-2; no clear D. This CDR3 comprises 12 residues. CDR1 is SQVTM, CDR2 ANQGSEA, per germline. V was cut by 0 bases and J by 8 bases, with 10 bases left in between.

This rearrangement joins TRBV14 to TRBJ2-3, with 7 bases fitting TRBD2. Germline lookup yields CDR1 SGHDN and CDR2 FVKESK. Trimming removed 3 bases from V and 1 base from J; junction bases left unmatched: 4. The CDR3 contains 15 residues. CDR3 bases: TGTGCCAGCAGCCAGGGAGGGTGGGGCACAGATACGCAGTATTTT. Protein sequence: CASSQGGWGTDTQYF. The full variable domain, in which reference TRBV14 and TRBJ2-3 provide the parts outside the CDR3, is EAGVTQFPSHSVIEKGQTVTLRCDPISGHDNLYWYRRVMGKEIKFLLHFVKESKQDESGMPNNRFLAERTGGTYSTLKVQPAELEDSGVYFCASSQGGWGTDTQYFGPGTRLTVL.

V gene TRBV28 combines with J gene TRBJ2-5, with a weak D call TRBD1 (7 bases). The J call may be faulty, since TRBJ2-7 better matches the DNA end. The CDR3 loop spans 15 amino acids. Germline assignment: CDR1 MDHEN and CDR2 SYDVKM. CDR3 nucleotide sequence: TGTGCCAGCAGTACCCCCGGAGGGGGCGCGTACGAGCAGTACTTC. It yields the protein CASSTPGGGAYEQYF.

The rearrangement links TRBV10-3 to TRBJ2-7, with D maybe TRBD2 (5 bases). Trimming removed 4 bases from V and 6 bases from J, with 10 bases in between. The CDR3 sequence is 12 residues long. Germline V CDR1 and CDR2: ENHRY, SYGVKD. CDR3 in amino acids: CAISGTGIEQYF. The CDR3 coding sequence is TGTGCCATCAGTGGGACCGGGATCGAGCAGTACTTC.